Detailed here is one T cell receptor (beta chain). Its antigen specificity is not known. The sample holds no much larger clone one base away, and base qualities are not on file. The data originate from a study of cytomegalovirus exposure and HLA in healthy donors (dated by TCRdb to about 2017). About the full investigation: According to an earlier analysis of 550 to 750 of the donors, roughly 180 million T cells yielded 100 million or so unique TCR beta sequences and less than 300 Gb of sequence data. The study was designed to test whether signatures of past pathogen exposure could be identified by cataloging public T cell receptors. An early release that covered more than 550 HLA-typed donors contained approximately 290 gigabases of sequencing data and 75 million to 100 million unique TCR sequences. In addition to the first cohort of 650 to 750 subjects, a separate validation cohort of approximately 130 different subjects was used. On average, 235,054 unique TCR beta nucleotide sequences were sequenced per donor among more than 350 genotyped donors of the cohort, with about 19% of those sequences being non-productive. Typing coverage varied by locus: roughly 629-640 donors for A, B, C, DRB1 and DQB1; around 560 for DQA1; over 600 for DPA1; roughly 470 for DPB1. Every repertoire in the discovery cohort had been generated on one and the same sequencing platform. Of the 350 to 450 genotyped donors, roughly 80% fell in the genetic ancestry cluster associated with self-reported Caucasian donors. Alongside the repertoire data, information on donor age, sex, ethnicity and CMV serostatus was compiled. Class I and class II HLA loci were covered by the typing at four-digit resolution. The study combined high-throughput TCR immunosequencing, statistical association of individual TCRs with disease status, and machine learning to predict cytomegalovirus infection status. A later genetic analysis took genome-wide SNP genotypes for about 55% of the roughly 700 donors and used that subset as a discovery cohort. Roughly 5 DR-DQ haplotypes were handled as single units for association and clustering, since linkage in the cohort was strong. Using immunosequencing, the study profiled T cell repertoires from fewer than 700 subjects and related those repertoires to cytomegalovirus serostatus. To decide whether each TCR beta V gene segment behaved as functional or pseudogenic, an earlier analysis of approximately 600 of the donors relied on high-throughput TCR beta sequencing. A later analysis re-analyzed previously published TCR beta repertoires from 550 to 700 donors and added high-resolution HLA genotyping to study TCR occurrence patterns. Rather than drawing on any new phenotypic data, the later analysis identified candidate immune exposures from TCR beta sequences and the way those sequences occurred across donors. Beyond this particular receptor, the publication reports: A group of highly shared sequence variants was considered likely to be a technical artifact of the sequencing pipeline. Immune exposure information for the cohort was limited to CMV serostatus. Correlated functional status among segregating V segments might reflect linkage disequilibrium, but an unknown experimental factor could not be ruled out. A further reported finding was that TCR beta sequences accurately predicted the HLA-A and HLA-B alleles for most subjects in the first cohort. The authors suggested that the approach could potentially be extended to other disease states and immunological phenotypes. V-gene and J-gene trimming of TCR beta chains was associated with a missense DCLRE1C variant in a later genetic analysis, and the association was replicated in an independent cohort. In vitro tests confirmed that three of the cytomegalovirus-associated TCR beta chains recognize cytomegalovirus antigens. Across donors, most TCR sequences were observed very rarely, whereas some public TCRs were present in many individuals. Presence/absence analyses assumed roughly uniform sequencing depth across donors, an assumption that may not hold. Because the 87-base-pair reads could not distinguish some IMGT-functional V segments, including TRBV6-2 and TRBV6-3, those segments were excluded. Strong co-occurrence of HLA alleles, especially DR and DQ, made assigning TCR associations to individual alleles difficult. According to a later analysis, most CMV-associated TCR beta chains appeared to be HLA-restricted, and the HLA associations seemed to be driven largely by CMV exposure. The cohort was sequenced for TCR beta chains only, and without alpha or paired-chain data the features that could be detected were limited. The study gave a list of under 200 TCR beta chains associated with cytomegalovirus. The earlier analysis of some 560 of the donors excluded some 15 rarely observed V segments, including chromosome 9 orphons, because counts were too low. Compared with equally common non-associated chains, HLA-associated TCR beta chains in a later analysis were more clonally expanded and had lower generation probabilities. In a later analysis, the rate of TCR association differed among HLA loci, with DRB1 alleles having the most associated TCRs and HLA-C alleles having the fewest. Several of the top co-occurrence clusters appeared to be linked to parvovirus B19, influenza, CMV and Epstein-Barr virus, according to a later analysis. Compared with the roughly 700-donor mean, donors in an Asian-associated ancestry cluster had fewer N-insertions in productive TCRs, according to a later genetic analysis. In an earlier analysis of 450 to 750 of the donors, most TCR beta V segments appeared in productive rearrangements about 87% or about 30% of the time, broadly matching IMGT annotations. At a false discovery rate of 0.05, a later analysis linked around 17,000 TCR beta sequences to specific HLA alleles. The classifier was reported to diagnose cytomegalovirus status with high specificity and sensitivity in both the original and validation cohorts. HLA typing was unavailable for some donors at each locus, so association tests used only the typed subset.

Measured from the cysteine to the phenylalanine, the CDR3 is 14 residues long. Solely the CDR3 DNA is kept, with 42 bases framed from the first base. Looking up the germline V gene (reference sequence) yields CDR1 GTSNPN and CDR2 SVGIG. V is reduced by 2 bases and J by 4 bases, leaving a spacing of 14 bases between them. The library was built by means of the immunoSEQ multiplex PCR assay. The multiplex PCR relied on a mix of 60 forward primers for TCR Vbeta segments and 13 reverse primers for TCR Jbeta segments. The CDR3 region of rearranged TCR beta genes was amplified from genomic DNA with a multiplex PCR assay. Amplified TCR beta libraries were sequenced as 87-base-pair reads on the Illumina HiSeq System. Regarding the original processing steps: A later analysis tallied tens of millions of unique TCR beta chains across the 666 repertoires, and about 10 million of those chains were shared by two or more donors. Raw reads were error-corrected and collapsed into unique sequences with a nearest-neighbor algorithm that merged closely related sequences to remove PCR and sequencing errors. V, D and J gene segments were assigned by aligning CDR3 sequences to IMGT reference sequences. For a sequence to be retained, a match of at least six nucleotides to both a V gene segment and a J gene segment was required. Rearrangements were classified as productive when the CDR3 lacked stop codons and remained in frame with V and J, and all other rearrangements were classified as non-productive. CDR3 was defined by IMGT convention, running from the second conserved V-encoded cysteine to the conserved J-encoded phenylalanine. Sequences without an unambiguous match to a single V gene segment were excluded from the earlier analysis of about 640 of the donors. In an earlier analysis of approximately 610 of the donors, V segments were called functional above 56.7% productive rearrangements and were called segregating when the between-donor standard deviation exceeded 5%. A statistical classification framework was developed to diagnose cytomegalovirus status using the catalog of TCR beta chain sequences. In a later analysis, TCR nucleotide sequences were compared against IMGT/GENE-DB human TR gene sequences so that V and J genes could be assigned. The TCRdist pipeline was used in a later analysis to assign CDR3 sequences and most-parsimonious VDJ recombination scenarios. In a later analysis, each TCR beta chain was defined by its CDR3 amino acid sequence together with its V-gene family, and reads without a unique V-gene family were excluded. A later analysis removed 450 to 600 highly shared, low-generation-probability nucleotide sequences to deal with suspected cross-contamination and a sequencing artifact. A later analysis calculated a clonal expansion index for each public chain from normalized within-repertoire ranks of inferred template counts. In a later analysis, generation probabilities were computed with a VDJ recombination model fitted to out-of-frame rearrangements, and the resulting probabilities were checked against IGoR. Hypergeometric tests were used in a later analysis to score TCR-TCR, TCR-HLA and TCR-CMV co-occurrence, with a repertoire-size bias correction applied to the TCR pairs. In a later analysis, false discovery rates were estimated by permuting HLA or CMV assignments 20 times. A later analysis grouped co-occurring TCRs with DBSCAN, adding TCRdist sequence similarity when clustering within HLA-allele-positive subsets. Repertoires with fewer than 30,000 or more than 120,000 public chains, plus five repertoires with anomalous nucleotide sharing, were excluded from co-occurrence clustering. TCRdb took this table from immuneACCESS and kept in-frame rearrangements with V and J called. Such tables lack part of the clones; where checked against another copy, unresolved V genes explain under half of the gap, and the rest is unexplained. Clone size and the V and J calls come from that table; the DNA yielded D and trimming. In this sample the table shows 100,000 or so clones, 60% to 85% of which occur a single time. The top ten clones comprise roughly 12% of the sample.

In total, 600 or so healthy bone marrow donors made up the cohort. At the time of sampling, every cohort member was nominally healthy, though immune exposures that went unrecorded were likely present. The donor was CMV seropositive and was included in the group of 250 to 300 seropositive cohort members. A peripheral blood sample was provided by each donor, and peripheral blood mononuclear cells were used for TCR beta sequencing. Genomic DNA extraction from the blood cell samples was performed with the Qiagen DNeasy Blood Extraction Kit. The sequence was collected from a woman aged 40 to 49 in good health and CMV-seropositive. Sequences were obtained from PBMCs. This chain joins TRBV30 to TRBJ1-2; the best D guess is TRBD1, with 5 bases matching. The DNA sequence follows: TGTGCCTGGAGTAGGAAAGGGGTGATCTATGGCTACACCTTC. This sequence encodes CAWSRKGVIYGYTF.